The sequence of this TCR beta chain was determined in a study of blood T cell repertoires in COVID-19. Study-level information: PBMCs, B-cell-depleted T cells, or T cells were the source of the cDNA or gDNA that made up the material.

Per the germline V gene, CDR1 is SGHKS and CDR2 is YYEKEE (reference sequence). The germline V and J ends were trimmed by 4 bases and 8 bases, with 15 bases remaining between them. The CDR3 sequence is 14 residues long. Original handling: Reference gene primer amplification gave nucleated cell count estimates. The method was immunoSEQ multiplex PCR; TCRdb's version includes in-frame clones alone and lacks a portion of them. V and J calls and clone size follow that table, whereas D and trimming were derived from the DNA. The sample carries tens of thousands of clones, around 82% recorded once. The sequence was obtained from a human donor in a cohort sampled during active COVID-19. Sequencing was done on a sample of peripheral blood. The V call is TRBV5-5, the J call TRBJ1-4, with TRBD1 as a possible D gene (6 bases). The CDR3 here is CASSGRGAREKLFF. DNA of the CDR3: TGTGCCAGCAGCGGACGGGGGGCCCGGGAAAAACTGTTTTTT.